These 10 T cell receptor beta chains were all obtained from the same sample, sequenced in a study of shared clonotypes between healthy human individuals. Generated by immunoSEQ multiplex PCR, the TCRdb table keeps only in-frame clones and is missing some. The sample contains about 1.9 million clones, about 93% of which appear only once. Positively selected for CCR7, the CD45RO-negative cells used as naive CD8 cells excluded terminally differentiated effector memory CD45RA+ cells. Sequencing used naive CD8+ T cells from PBMCs. The receptors originated from a man aged 18 to 29 in good health. Some clones in this sample may be carry-over from other donors' samples.

The genes are TRBV5-6 and TRBJ2-1, with a weak D call TRBD2 (6 bases). V was trimmed by 4 bases and J by 4 bases, leaving 15 bases between them. CDR1 and CDR2 from the germline V gene are SGHDT and YYEEEE. The CDR3 is made up of 15 amino acids. CDR3 in amino acids: CASSLPRDSYNEQFF. The CDR3 nucleotides read TGTGCCAGCAGCCTACCCCGGGACTCTTACAATGAGCAGTTCTTC.

This rearrangement joins TRBV6-6 to TRBJ1-1; no clear D. The CDR3 is 11 amino acids. Germline CDR1 MNHNY, CDR2 SVGAGI (reference sequence). V lost 10 bases and J lost 6, with 12 bases in between. Here the CDR3 reads CATIGHPEAFF. The CDR3 DNA sequence: TGTGCCACCATAGGGCACCCTGAAGCTTTCTTT.

As concerns this clone: Other DNA sequences from this sample encode an identical CDR3 as well. This rearrangement joins TRBV7-9 to TRBJ2-7, with no clear D. The CDR3 sequence is 12 residues long. The V end lost 0 bases, the J end lost 2 bases, and 2 bases lay between the germline ends. Germline V lookup: CDR1 SEHNR, CDR2 FQNEAQ (reference sequence). The CDR3 bases are TGTGCCAGCAGCTTAGCGACCTACGAGCAGTACTTC. Protein sequence: CASSLATYEQYF.

The chain recombines TRBV30 with TRBJ1-2; the D is unclear. CDR1 and CDR2 (germline): GTSNPN, SVGIG (reference sequence). CDR3 length equals 12 residues. Trimming left V 4 bases short and J 5 bases short, with 11 bases between. The CDR3 reads CAWKDSRYGYTF. The CDR3 DNA follows: TGTGCCTGGAAGGACTCCAGATATGGCTACACCTTC.

CDR3: CASSLLVWTGEETQYF. The CDR3 DNA sequence: TGTGCCAGCAGCTTATTAGTCTGGACAGGTGAAGAGACCCAGTACTTC. The chain has TRBV7-9 and TRBJ2-5; 7 nucleotides match TRBD1. In germline, CDR1 is SEHNR, CDR2 FQNEAQ (reference sequence). This CDR3 spans 16 amino acids. The V gene end was trimmed by 2 bases and the J gene end by 3 bases; junction bases not matched to a gene: 9.

The J gene is TRBJ1-2, the V gene TRBV27, with D possibly TRBD1 on 6 matching bases. V gave up 10 bases and J gave up 8 bases, with 17 bases separating them. Germline CDR1 is MNHEY and CDR2 is SMNVEV (reference sequence). The CDR3 totals 12 residues. The CDR3 sequence is CATLGAPWGYTF. The DNA for the CDR3 is TGTGCCACCCTGGGGGCGCCCTGGGGCTACACCTTC.

V is TRBV5-4 and J is TRBJ1-3; D ambiguous. Trimming left V 4 bases short and J 1 base short, with 9 bases between. In germline, CDR1 is SGHNT, CDR2 YYREEE (reference sequence). The CDR3 has 14 residues. The CDR3 nucleotides read TGTGCCAGCAGCCCAACGTCGTCTGGAAACACCATATATTTT. Translated, it gives CASSPTSSGNTIYF.

V usage is TRBV6-1 and J usage is TRBJ2-7; D might be TRBD1 (6 bases). V dropped 8 bases and J dropped 5 bases, with 13 bases sitting between them. Germline V gene data show CDR1 as MNHNS and CDR2 as SASEGT. The CDR3 length is 12 residues. The CDR3 sequence is CASRTGYHEQYF. CDR3 bases: TGTGCCAGCCGCACAGGGTACCACGAGCAGTACTTC.

This clone was seen a handful of times. The gene calls are TRBV7-8 and TRBJ2-5, with D tentatively TRBD2 (5 bases). This CDR3 region has 13 residues. Trimming stripped 8 bases from V and 1 base from J, with 11 bases between. Per germline, CDR1 SGHVS and CDR2 FQNEAQ. CDR3 bases: TGTGCCAGCGGACTCCTCCCCCAAGAGACCCAGTACTTC. This sequence encodes CASGLLPQETQYF.

The chain joins TRBV29-1 to TRBJ2-1; 12 bases line up with TRBD1. Germline CDR1 is SQVTM and CDR2 is ANQGSEA. Trimming at V came to 7 bases and at J to 7 bases, leaving 8 bases not matched to a gene. This CDR3 comprises 14 residues. The CDR3 spells CSAAGQGAANEQFF. Written as DNA, the CDR3 is TGCAGCGCTGCGGGACAGGGGGCTGCAAATGAGCAGTTCTTC.